The sequence of this T cell receptor (beta chain) was determined in a study of cytomegalovirus exposure and HLA in healthy donors. With 6 bases clipped from V and 4 bases from J, the junction kept 10 bases outside the gene matches. The CDR3 is made up of 15 amino acids. From germline, CDR1 is MDHEN and CDR2 SYDVKM. The repertoire was sequenced with immunoSEQ multiplex PCR; TCRdb's copy has only in-frame clones and lacks some. The table has around 63,000 clones, about 96% seen once. The material sequenced was PBMCs. The clonotype comes from a woman under 30 in good health and CMV-seronegative. The rearrangement joins TRBV28 to TRBJ2-5, with 8 bases that match TRBD2. CDR3 sequence reads: CASSHPGLVSETQYF. CDR3 in DNA: TGTGCCAGCAGCCATCCGGGACTAGTGTCAGAGACCCAGTACTTC.